This T cell receptor beta chain was recovered during a study of blood T cell repertoires in COVID-19. Study context: Spain, Italy and the United States supplied samples that represented acute and convalescent COVID-19. PBMCs, B-cell-depleted T cells, or T cells provided the cDNA or gDNA that made up the material.

In the original workflow: Quantification of nucleated cells was approximated via reference gene primer amplification. Data came from immunoSEQ multiplex PCR; TCRdb stores just in-frame clones and leaves some out. That table is the source of V, J and clone size, and D and trimming were worked out from the DNA. The top ten hold approximately 3.7% of the sample, which has just over 250,000 clones, 88% seen once. CDR1 and CDR2 (germline): SGHTA, FQGTGA. The CDR3 is 16 amino acids. The V segment lost 5 bases and the J segment 3 bases; nucleotides outside the gene matches: 11. Material for sequencing was peripheral blood. This clonotype was obtained from a man aged 55 to 70 who had recovered from COVID-19. V gene TRBV7-3 combines with J gene TRBJ2-3; 7 nucleotides align to TRBD2. The CDR3 coding sequence is TGTGCCAGCAGCCTCGGGGGGACTACTGATACAGATACGCAGTATTTT. It translates to CASSLGGTTDTDTQYF.